The 16 T cell receptor beta chains given below trace back to one sample, sequenced in a study of T cell repertoires in cytomegalovirus infection. TCRdb itself ran the reads through MiXCR, one entry per CDR3 protein. The sample includes some 900,000 distinct CDR3 sequences, about 33% seen only once; the top ten take around 12%. The antigens these receptors bind are not known. The sample consisted of cultured CD8+ T cells from PBMCs, taken from culture after CMV antigen stimulation. The source of these receptors is a human donor in good health (CMV status not recorded). Some clones in this sample may be carry-over from other donors' samples.

This clonotype has a handful of counts. The chain recombines TRBV27 with TRBJ1-1; no firm D call. The CDR3 runs to 12 residues. Germline-derived CDR1 and CDR2 are MNHEY and SMNVEV (reference sequence). V dropped 7 bases and J dropped 10 bases, with 16 bases sitting between them. The CDR3 here is CASTIPGLPAFF. The CDR3 DNA is TGTGCCAGCACGATCCCAGGCCTCCCAGCTTTCTTT.

The genes are TRBV19 and TRBJ1-2; D is ambiguous. The ends were cut back, 1 base at V and 7 bases at J, with 10 bases in the middle. CDR3 length: 13 residues. In germline, CDR1 is LNHDA, CDR2 SQIVND (reference sequence). The CDR3 coding sequence is TGTGCCAGTAGTATAGGGCATAAGTTTGGCTACACCTTC. Its translation: CASSIGHKFGYTF.

The gene calls are TRBV9 and TRBJ2-4; 9 nucleotides line up with TRBD1. CDR1 and CDR2 (germline): SGDLS, YYNGEE. CDR3 length: 14 residues. V lost 0 bases, J lost 6 bases, and 1 base stayed unmatched. CDR3 nucleotide sequence: TGTGCCAGCAGCGTAGCGGGACAGGGAAACATTCAGTACTTC. This translates into CASSVAGQGNIQYF.

This rearrangement joins TRBV27 to TRBJ1-1, with D uncertain. Looked up from germline, CDR1 is MNHEY and CDR2 is SMNVEV (reference sequence). V shed 6 bases and J shed 1 base, with 12 bases lying between them. There are 14 residues in the CDR3. The CDR3 sequence: CASRTLGGNTEAFF. For the CDR3, the DNA is TGTGCCAGCAGGACATTAGGTGGGAACACTGAAGCTTTCTTT.

The chain links TRBV20-1 to TRBJ2-5; TRBD2 agrees at 14 bases. The CDR3 is made up of 22 amino acids. The germline gives CDR1 DFQATT, CDR2 SNEGSKA (reference sequence). Trimming cost V 0 bases and J 2 bases; bases outside gene matches: 20. The CDR3 region has the DNA TGCAGTGCTAGAGATCCATCCGGGACTAGCGGGGGACCTCTTCCTAGGCAAGAGACCCAGTACTTC. Protein product: CSARDPSGTSGGPLPRQETQYF.

This clonotype occurred once. The CDR3 DNA sequence: TGTGCCAGCAGCTGGGGACAGGGGGGTAGGGAGACCCAGTACTTC. Protein sequence: CASSWGQGGRETQYF. The chain uses TRBV5-4 and TRBJ2-5, with 11 bases identical to TRBD1. Trimming removed 3 bases from V and 5 bases from J; junction bases left unmatched: 6. Germline CDR1 is SGHNT and CDR2 is YYREEE (reference sequence). This CDR3 is 15 amino acids long.

CDR3 sequence reads: CASSQEYPGQGNSPLHF. The DNA for the CDR3 is TGCGCCAGCAGCCAAGAGTATCCGGGACAGGGCAATTCACCCCTCCACTTT. V and J are TRBV4-3 and TRBJ1-6; 9 nucleotides line up with TRBD1. There are 17 residues in the CDR3. Germline values: CDR1 LGHNA, CDR2 YSLEER. Germline trimming cut 0 bases from V and 7 bases from J; bases unmatched to any gene: 7.

This clonotype was observed at least ten times. The chain couples TRBV6-5 to TRBJ1-2; TRBD1 is a possible D gene (5 bases). The CDR3 covers 15 residues. Per the germline V gene, CDR1 is MNHEY and CDR2 is SVGAGI. Trimming took 0 bases from V and 4 from J, leaving 12 bases between them. The CDR3 reads CASSYSVGQGYGYTF. The CDR3 region has the DNA TGTGCCAGCAGTTACTCTGTGGGGCAGGGCTATGGCTACACCTTC.

V is TRBV6-8 and J is TRBJ2-2, with TRBD1 identical over 10 bases. The CDR3 covers 15 residues. Trimming at V came to 0 bases and at J to 6 bases, leaving 1 base not matched to a gene. Germline-derived CDR1 and CDR2 are MNHGY and SAAAGT. The CDR3: CASSYSGQGAGELFF. The CDR3, as DNA: TGTGCCAGCAGTTACTCCGGACAGGGGGCCGGGGAGCTGTTTTTT.

For this clonotype: A junction boundary mismatches the germline segment, possibly from a read error. The chain recombines TRBV28 with TRBJ2-6; TRBD1 matches at 8 bases. CDR1 and CDR2 (germline): MDHEN, SYDVKM. The CDR3 is made up of 18 amino acids. CDR3 coding DNA: TGTGCCAACAGTTTTTTTGGACAGGGACTCTCTGGGGCCAACGTCCTGACTTTC. As protein: CANSFFGQGLSGANVLTF. The full variable domain, completed using reference TRBV28 and TRBJ2-6, is DVKVTQSSRYLVKRTGEKVFLECVQDMDHENMFWYRQDPGLGLRLIYFSYDVKMKEKGDIPEGYSVSREKKERFSLILESASTNQTSMYLCANSFFGQGLSGANVLTFGAGSRLTVL.

In this sample, this clonotype turned up a few times. The chain uses TRBV12-3 or TRBV12-4 and TRBJ2-5; TRBD2 aligns across 11 bases. This CDR3 spans 16 amino acids. V shed 3 bases and J 4 bases; nucleotides not matched to a gene: 7. CDR3 sequence (DNA): TGTGCCAGCAGTTTTATCCTAGCGGGGGGCCGAGAGACCCAGTACTTC. Its translation: CASSFILAGGRETQYF.

As to this clonotype: It may be a read error: a sequence one base away is much more abundant. A read error is likely, as this CDR3 ends without the conserved phenylalanine or tryptophan. V and J are TRBV7-4 and TRBJ1-5; D may be TRBD1 (5 bases). The germline V and J ends were trimmed by 2 bases and 10 bases, with 27 bases remaining between them. The CDR3 runs to 18 residues. Germline CDR1 is SGHVT and CDR2 is SQSDAQ. The CDR3 coding sequence is TGTGCCAGCAGCTTAAAAGTGCACCGGGGCGATTATTTGTGCCCCCAGCATTGT. Its protein product is CASSLKVHRGDYLCPQHC.

This clonotype was recorded at least ten times. The chain is built from TRBV7-2 and TRBJ2-7; D could derive from TRBD1 or TRBD2 (5 bases each). The V gene lost 5 bases and the J gene lost 5 bases, with 13 bases spanning the gap. This CDR3 comprises 13 residues. Germline CDR1 SGHTA, CDR2 FQGNSA. The CDR3 here is CASSRAGTDEQYV. The CDR3 DNA follows: TGTGCCAGCAGCCGGGCAGGGACGGACGAGCAGTACGTC.

The chain combines TRBV12-3 or TRBV12-4 with TRBJ1-3; D gene unclear. The CDR3 has 12 amino acids. The V and J ends lost 5 bases and 4 bases respectively, with 6 bases between them. CDR3 sequence reads: CASSAQGNTIYF. The CDR3 DNA sequence: TGTGCCAGCAGTGCACAGGGAAACACCATATATTTT.

This clonotype appeared a few times. The chain couples TRBV6-5 to TRBJ2-7; D is ambiguous. The CDR3 is made up of 11 amino acids. Germline CDR1 and CDR2: MNHEY and SVGAGI. Trimming took 2 bases from V and 7 from J, leaving 6 bases between them. The CDR3, as DNA: TGTGCCAGCAGTTACGGATGGGAGCAGTACTTC. This encodes CASSYGWEQYF.

The V and J genes are TRBV29-1 and TRBJ1-1; 7 bases match TRBD1. The germline V gene has CDR1 SQVTM and CDR2 ANQGSEA. The CDR3 consists of 14 residues. The CDR3 nucleotides read TGCCTCCAAGGTCCGATAACAGGGGACACTGAAGCTTTCTTT. This translates into CLQGPITGDTEAFF. The entire variable domain, with the rest obtained from reference TRBV29-1 and TRBJ1-1, is as follows: SAVISQKPSRDICQRGTSLTIQCQVDSQVTMMFWYRQQPGQSLTLIATANQGSEATYESGFVIDKFPISRPNLTFSTLTVSNMSPEDSSIYLCLQGPITGDTEAFFGQGTRLTVV.